This T cell receptor beta chain was obtained from a study of T cells in Graves' hyperthyroidism and ophthalmopathy. Whole-study findings and limits: The model foresaw ophthalmopathy a median roughly 6 months prior to onset. Within blood appeared most thyroid clonotypes that had expanded above 0.001.

Hyperthyroidism was newly diagnosed in patients aged 18 to 65 (duration under 2 months). Researchers took RNA transcripts and amplified the TCR beta CDR3 regions from them. Primed by the HTBI set, a first-round RT-PCR was run on the TCR CDR3. TCRdb passed the multiplex PCR reads through MiXCR, listing each CDR3 protein once. The sample shows fewer than 450,000 distinct CDR3 sequences, 15% to 20% of them seen only once. In its sample, this clonotype was seen a few times. Antigen specificity is unknown. The CDR3 runs to 14 residues. Trimming left V 1 base short and J 4 bases short, with 7 bases between. The germline CDR1 and CDR2 sequences are SGHTA and FQGNSA.

The source material was blood. This TCR was recovered from a woman between 25 and 40 years old with Graves' hyperthyroidism that later progressed to Graves' ophthalmopathy. The J gene is TRBJ1-4, the V gene TRBV7-2; the D gene is possibly TRBD1 (5 bases). CDR3 sequence (DNA): TGTGCCAGCAGCTTAGGGGGACTTAATGAAAAACTGTTTTTT. This gives the protein CASSLGGLNEKLFF.